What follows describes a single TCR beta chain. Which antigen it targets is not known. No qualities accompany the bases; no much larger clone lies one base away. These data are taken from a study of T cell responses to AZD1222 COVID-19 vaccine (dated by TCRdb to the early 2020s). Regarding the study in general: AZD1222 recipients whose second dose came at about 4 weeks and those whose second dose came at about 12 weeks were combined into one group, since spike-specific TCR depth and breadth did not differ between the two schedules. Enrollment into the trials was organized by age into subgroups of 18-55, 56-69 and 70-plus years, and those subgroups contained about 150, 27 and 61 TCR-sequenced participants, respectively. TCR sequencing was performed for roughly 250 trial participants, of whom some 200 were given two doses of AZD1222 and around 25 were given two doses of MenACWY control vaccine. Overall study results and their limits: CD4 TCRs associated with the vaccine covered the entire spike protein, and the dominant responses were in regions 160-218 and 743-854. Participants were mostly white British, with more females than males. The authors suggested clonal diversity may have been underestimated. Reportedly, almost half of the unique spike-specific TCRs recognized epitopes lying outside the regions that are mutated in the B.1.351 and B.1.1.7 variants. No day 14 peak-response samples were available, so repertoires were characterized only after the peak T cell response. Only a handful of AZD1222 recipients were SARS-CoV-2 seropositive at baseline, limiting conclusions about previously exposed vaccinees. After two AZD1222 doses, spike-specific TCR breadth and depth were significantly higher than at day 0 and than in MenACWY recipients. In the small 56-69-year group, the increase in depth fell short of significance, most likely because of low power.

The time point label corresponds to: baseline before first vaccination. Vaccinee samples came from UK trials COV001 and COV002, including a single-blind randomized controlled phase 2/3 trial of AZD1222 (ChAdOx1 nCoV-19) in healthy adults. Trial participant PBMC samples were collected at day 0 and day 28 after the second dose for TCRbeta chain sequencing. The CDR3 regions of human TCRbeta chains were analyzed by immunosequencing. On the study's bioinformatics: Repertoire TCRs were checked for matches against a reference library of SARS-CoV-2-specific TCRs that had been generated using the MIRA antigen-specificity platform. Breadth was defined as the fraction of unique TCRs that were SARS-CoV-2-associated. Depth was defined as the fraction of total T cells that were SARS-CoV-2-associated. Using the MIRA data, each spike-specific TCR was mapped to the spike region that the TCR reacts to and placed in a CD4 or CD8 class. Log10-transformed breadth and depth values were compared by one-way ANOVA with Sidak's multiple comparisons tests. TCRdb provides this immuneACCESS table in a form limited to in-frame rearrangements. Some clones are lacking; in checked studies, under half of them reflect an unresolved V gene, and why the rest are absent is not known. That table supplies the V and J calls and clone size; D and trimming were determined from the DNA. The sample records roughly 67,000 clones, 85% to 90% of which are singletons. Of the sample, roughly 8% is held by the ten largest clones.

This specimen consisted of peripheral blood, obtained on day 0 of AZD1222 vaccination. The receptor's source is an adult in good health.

The nucleotide sequence reads as follows: TGTGCCAGCAGCCCTCTAAGACAGGCCAACACTGAAGCTTTCTTT. Its product reads: CASSPLRQANTEAFF. The receptor chain draws on TRBV11-2 and TRBJ1-1; 6 matching bases give a weak D call of TRBD1. Trimming at the junction amounts to 5 bases on V and 2 bases on J, and the germline ends lie 15 bases apart. The CDR3 starts with the cysteine, ends with the phenylalanine, and has 15 residues. Only CDR3 DNA remains: 45 bases, in frame from the first base. The germline V gene yields SGHAT for CDR1 and FQNNGV for CDR2.